This passage covers 21 T cell receptor beta chains from one sample sequenced in a study of blood T cell repertoires in COVID-19. Libraries were prepared by immunoSEQ multiplex PCR; TCRdb keeps only in-frame clonotypes and omits some of them. The profile covers over 90,000 clones, with about 80% appearing a single time and 4% to 5.5% taken by the ten largest. Sequenced material: peripheral blood. Source of these receptors: a human donor in a cohort sampled during active COVID-19.

V is TRBV4-1 and J is TRBJ1-1; 8 bases agree with TRBD1. This CDR3 spans 14 amino acids. The germline CDR1 and CDR2 sequences are MGHRA and YSYEKL. Trimming at V came to 3 bases and at J to 1 base, leaving 1 base not matched to a gene. The CDR3: CASSHTGGNTEAFF. CDR3 DNA: TGCGCCAGCAGCCATACAGGGGGGAACACTGAAGCTTTCTTT.

This sequence joins TRBV2 and TRBJ1-2; D is unclear. Trimming removed 7 bases at V and 2 bases at J, with 23 bases between. The V gene's germline CDR1 is SNHLY and CDR2 FYNNEI. The length of the CDR3 is 17 residues. The CDR3 spells CASIIRGSWQTNYGYTF. The CDR3 DNA is TGTGCCAGCATCATACGAGGTTCATGGCAGACCAACTATGGCTACACCTTC.

The chain carries TRBV3-1 (or the pseudogene TRBV3-2) and TRBJ2-2; D possibly corresponds to TRBD2 (5 bases). Germline CDR1 reads LGHDT; CDR2 reads YNNKEL (reference sequence). This CDR3 has 16 amino acids. Trimming pared 0 bases from V and 7 bases from J, leaving 15 bases between. CDR3: CASSQEALGRSGELFF. The CDR3 region has the DNA TGTGCCAGCAGCCAAGAAGCACTAGGTCGAAGCGGGGAGCTGTTTTTT.

The chain has TRBV7-3 and TRBJ1-1; tentative D call: TRBD1 (5 bases). Germline lookup yields CDR1 SGHTA and CDR2 FQGTGA. Deletions cut 6 bases from V and 5 bases from J, with 13 bases between. CDR3 size: 13 residues. CDR3 loop: CASRQGQTTEAFF. The CDR3 region has the DNA TGTGCCAGCAGGCAAGGACAAACTACTGAAGCTTTCTTT.

The chain is built from TRBV27 and TRBJ2-7, with 9 bases fitting TRBD2. The germline CDR1 and CDR2 sequences are MNHEY and SMNVEV (reference sequence). The CDR3 contains 14 residues. In DNA form, the CDR3 reads TGTGTCACGTGGCCTAGCGGGGCCTACTACGAGCAGTACTTC. It translates to CVTWPSGAYYEQYF.

The V gene is TRBV4-3, the J gene TRBJ1-4; 9 bases map to TRBD1. V dropped 3 bases and J dropped 8; count of bases not matched to a gene: 7. In germline, CDR1 is LGHNA, CDR2 YSLEER. The CDR3 extends over 15 amino acids. The CDR3 sequence: CASSHLTGGGEKLFF. DNA for the CDR3: TGCGCCAGCAGCCACCTGACAGGGGGTGGAGAAAAACTGTTTTTT.

The chain couples TRBV27 to TRBJ2-7; no reliable D call. The CDR3 sequence is 13 residues long. V lost 2 bases to trimming and J lost 3 bases, with 8 bases between them. Germline CDR1 is MNHEY and CDR2 is SMNVEV (reference sequence). DNA of the CDR3: TGTGCCAGCAGTTTAAAACAGAACTACGAGCAGTACTTC. This translates into CASSLKQNYEQYF.

The rearrangement joins TRBV6-5 to TRBJ2-1; D not certain. This CDR3 is 12 amino acids long. The ends were cut back, 4 bases at V and 9 bases at J, with 10 bases in the middle. CDR1 and CDR2 from the germline V gene are MNHEY and SVGAGI. CDR3 region: CASSLPSSEQFF. In nucleotides, the CDR3 is TGTGCCAGCAGTTTACCCTCGAGTGAGCAGTTCTTC.

The chain employs TRBV13 and TRBJ1-3; possible D gene TRBD1, 5 bases. This CDR3 is 15 amino acids long. Trimming took off 5 bases at V and 2 bases at J, with 13 bases between the two ends. Germline V gives CDR1 PRHDT, CDR2 FYEKMQ (reference sequence). This chain's CDR3 is CASSRGGTPGNTIYF. The DNA for the CDR3 is TGTGCCAGCAGCCGAGGAGGGACCCCTGGAAACACCATATATTTT.

This clone was detected once. Relative to the germline gene, one junction end is altered; a read error may explain this. The chain links TRBV13 to TRBJ2-4; TRBD2 matches 8 bases. CDR3 length: 19 residues. CDR1 and CDR2 (germline): PRHDT, FYEKMQ (reference sequence). The CDR3 loop reads CASSLGLGLADLAKNIQYF. CDR3 coding DNA: TGTGCCAGCAGCCTAGGGTTAGGACTAGCAGATTTAGCCAAAAACATTCAGTACTTC.

The gene calls are TRBV2 and TRBJ1-5; 9 bases agree with TRBD1. Per germline, CDR1 SNHLY and CDR2 FYNNEI. V trimming: 6 bases; J trimming: 6 bases; junction bases outside the gene matches: 9. This CDR3 spans 15 amino acids. The CDR3 loop is CASRADRGSFQPQHF. CDR3 sequence (DNA): TGTGCCAGCAGAGCCGACAGGGGGTCGTTTCAGCCCCAGCATTTT.

The chain links TRBV9 to TRBJ1-1; 7 nucleotides align to TRBD1. The V gene end was trimmed by 1 base and the J gene end by 0 bases; junction bases not matched to a gene: 0. Germline V gene lookup returns CDR1 SGDLS and CDR2 YYNGEE. The CDR3 runs 14 residues. The CDR3 sequence is CASSVQGVNTEAFF. The CDR3 bases are TGTGCCAGCAGCGTACAGGGGGTGAACACTGAAGCTTTCTTT.

The chain carries TRBV28 and TRBJ1-6; 10 positions agree with TRBD1. The germline CDR1 and CDR2 sequences are MDHEN and SYDVKM. Germline trimming cut 8 bases from V and 9 bases from J; bases unmatched to any gene: 1. The CDR3 spans 12 residues. CDR3 DNA: TGTGCCAGCCGGACAGGGGGTTCACCCCTCCACTTT. It codes for CASRTGGSPLHF.

This clone was seen more than once but under ten times. The V and J genes are TRBV6-5 and TRBJ2-7, with 8 bases fitting TRBD1. Germline values: CDR1 MNHEY, CDR2 SVGAGI. This CDR3 is 15 amino acids long. With 5 bases clipped from V and 0 bases from J, the junction kept 6 bases outside the gene matches. The CDR3 spells CASSPSGQASYEQYF. In DNA form, the CDR3 reads TGTGCCAGCAGTCCGTCGGGACAGGCCTCCTACGAGCAGTACTTC.

This clone turned up a few times. J is TRBJ2-1 and V is TRBV18; 8 bases align to TRBD2. The CDR3 is 16 amino acids. V lost 1 base to trimming and J lost 3 bases; unmatched junction nucleotides: 5. Germline V gives CDR1 KGHSH, CDR2 LQKENI. CDR3 bases: TGTGCCAGCTCACCACGGAGGCGGGGGGACTACAATGAGCAGTTCTTC. As protein: CASSPRRRGDYNEQFF.

The V gene is TRBV6-5, the J gene TRBJ1-5; D call uncertain. Trimming shortened V by 0 bases and J by 1 base, and 7 bases separated the two germline ends. The germline V gene has CDR1 MNHEY and CDR2 SVGAGI. This CDR3 has 15 residues. The CDR3, as DNA: TGTGCCAGCAGTTACTCATCCAGGAGCAATCAGCCCCAGCATTTT. This sequence encodes CASSYSSRSNQPQHF.

The rearrangement uses TRBV19 and TRBJ1-5; D unclear. The CDR3 runs to 17 residues. Germline CDR1 reads LNHDA; CDR2 reads SQIVND (reference sequence). V lost 7 bases to trimming and J lost 5 bases, with 24 bases between them. CDR3 nucleotides: TGTGCCAGTACCCATTCGGGCGGGGTACAAGGCGATCAGCCCCAGCATTTT. This encodes CASTHSGGVQGDQPQHF.

The V call is TRBV6-5, the J call TRBJ2-7, with TRBD1 matching over 7 bases. CDR3 size: 14 residues. The V gene's germline CDR1 is MNHEY and CDR2 SVGAGI. Trimming at V came to 7 bases and at J to 1 base, leaving 7 bases not matched to a gene. CDR3 loop: CASTRTGRSYEQYF. CDR3 sequence (DNA): TGTGCCAGCACTCGGACAGGTCGTTCCTACGAGCAGTACTTC.

The sample holds one count of this clone. CDR3 DNA sequence: TGTGCCAGCAGCGGGACTAGCGGGGGGGGTAATGACAATGAGCAGTTCTTC. Translation gives CASSGTSGGGNDNEQFF. V usage is TRBV4-2 and J usage is TRBJ2-1; 16 nucleotides line up with TRBD2. CDR1 and CDR2 (germline): LGHNA, YNFKEQ. The CDR3 extends over 17 amino acids. V gave up 5 bases and J gave up 5 bases; unmatched junction bases: 6.

The J gene is TRBJ1-2, the V gene TRBV27; TRBD1 aligns across 9 bases. In germline, CDR1 is MNHEY, CDR2 SMNVEV (reference sequence). V lost 6 bases to trimming and J lost 5 bases; unmatched junction nucleotides: 10. There are 15 residues in the CDR3. CDR3 sequence (DNA): TGTGCCAGCAGACGGACAGGGGAACCCTTATATGGCTACACCTTC. It specifies CASRRTGEPLYGYTF.

V is TRBV12-3 or TRBV12-4 and J is TRBJ2-3; 8 bases fit TRBD2. The CDR3 has 12 amino acids. V lost 6 bases and J lost 14; bases outside the gene matches: 10. For the CDR3, the DNA is TGTGCCAGCAGCCGGAGCGGGGGCACGGGGTATTTT. This gives the protein CASSRSGGTGYF.